These 29 T cell receptor beta chains were all obtained from the same sample, sequenced in a study of blood T cell repertoires in COVID-19. Sequencing was performed with immunoSEQ multiplex PCR; in TCRdb, only in-frame clones are kept and a portion is missing. The sample holds approximately 100,000 clones; 85% are singletons and the top ten take approximately 1.8%. The sample consisted of peripheral blood. The receptors stem from a woman between 65 and 79 years old with active or convalescent COVID-19.

The chain employs TRBV30 and TRBJ1-6, with D possibly matching TRBD1 (6 bases). The V gene's germline CDR1 is GTSNPN and CDR2 SVGIG (reference sequence). V lost 4 bases, J lost 8 bases, and 12 bases lay in between. CDR3 length: 13 residues. The CDR3 here is CAWTLQGDSPLHF. The CDR3 bases are TGTGCCTGGACTTTACAGGGTGATTCACCCCTCCACTTT.

This chain links TRBV3-1 (or the pseudogene TRBV3-2) with TRBJ2-5; TRBD1 matches at 10 bases. Germline V gives CDR1 LGHDT, CDR2 YNNKEL (reference sequence). Germline trimming cut 5 bases from V and 1 base from J; bases unmatched to any gene: 7. This CDR3 spans 16 amino acids. For the CDR3, the DNA is TGTGCCAGCAGCAAAGGGACAGGGGTTGTCCAAGAGACCCAGTACTTC. It specifies CASSKGTGVVQETQYF.

This clone is a singleton in its sample. The V and J genes are TRBV7-6 and TRBJ1-2; the D gene is possibly TRBD1 (6 bases). Germline-derived CDR1 and CDR2 are SGHVS and FNYEAQ. This CDR3 has 16 residues. V was pared by 5 bases and J by 6 bases, with 22 bases between. CDR3: CASSPEGGVWLDGYTF. The CDR3 DNA reads TGTGCCAGCAGCCCAGAAGGGGGGGTGTGGCTGGATGGCTACACCTTC.

V and J are TRBV5-1 and TRBJ2-1, with 12 bases identical to TRBD2. The germline V gene encodes CDR1 SGHRS and CDR2 YFSETQ. With V trimmed by 4 bases and J by 8 bases, 10 bases remained unmatched. The CDR3 totals 16 residues. This chain's CDR3 is CASSPGLAGSAYEQFF. The CDR3 nucleotides are TGCGCCAGCAGCCCAGGACTAGCGGGGTCCGCTTATGAGCAGTTCTTC.

V gene TRBV29-1 combines with J gene TRBJ2-7; D might be TRBD2 (5 bases). Germline V CDR1 and CDR2: SQVTM, ANQGSEA. The CDR3 is 13 amino acids. V dropped 2 bases and J dropped 0 bases, with 8 bases sitting between them. CDR3 sequence: CSVEWETSYEQYF. In DNA form, the CDR3 reads TGCAGCGTTGAATGGGAGACCTCCTACGAGCAGTACTTC.

This clone was observed a few times. The chain's CDR3 is CASSYDVRMRDEQFF. The DNA of the CDR3 is TGTGCCAGCAGTTACGATGTCAGGATGAGGGATGAGCAGTTCTTC. The chain couples TRBV6-5 to TRBJ2-1, with D possibly TRBD2 on 5 matching bases. CDR1 is MNHEY, CDR2 SVGAGI, per germline. This CDR3 is built from 15 residues. The V end was cut by 2 bases, the J end by 8 bases, with 16 bases between.

In nucleotides, the CDR3 is TGTGCCAGCAGCTTATCCAGGAACCCCTCTGGAAACACCATATATTTT. Protein product: CASSLSRNPSGNTIYF. The chain carries TRBV7-9 and TRBJ1-3; D remains ambiguous. CDR1 and CDR2 from the germline V gene are SEHNR and FQNEAQ (reference sequence). The CDR3 totals 16 residues. V lost 2 bases and J 0 bases, leaving 11 bases between the germline ends.

This sequence joins TRBV6-2 or TRBV6-3 and TRBJ1-5; 10 positions agree with TRBD1. Germline loops: CDR1 MNHEY, CDR2 SVGEGT. Trimming cost V 1 base and J 6 bases; bases outside gene matches: 9. CDR3 size: 17 residues. CDR3 in DNA: TGTGCCAGCAGTTACTTGGGGAGACAGGGGGCTGGTCAGCCCCAGCATTTT. This sequence encodes CASSYLGRQGAGQPQHF.

This chain links TRBV2 with TRBJ2-2; 13 nucleotides line up with TRBD2. The CDR3 is 18 residues long. The J segment lost 7 bases and the V segment lost 6 bases, leaving 14 bases of the junction unmatched. The germline CDR1 and CDR2 sequences are SNHLY and FYNNEI. In nucleotides, the CDR3 is TGTGCCAGCAGAGCACTAGCGGGGGGGCCGGGTCAGGTCGGGGAGCTGTTTTTT. Its protein product is CASRALAGGPGQVGELFF.

The sample holds a few counts of this clone. This CDR3 is CASSPVKDSEAFF. In DNA, the CDR3 is TGTGCCAGCTCACCTGTGAAAGACAGTGAAGCTTTCTTT. V and J are TRBV18 and TRBJ1-1; D might be TRBD1 (5 bases). With 3 bases removed from V and 7 bases from J, the gap between germline ends came to 12 bases. This CDR3 spans 13 amino acids. Germline CDR1 reads KGHSH; CDR2 reads LQKENI.

The chain carries TRBV14 and TRBJ2-5, with D tentatively TRBD2 (5 bases). CDR1 and CDR2 from the germline V gene are SGHDN and FVKESK. V gave up 3 bases and J gave up 5 bases, with 22 bases separating them. The CDR3 length is 17 residues. CDR3 coding DNA: TGTGCCAGCAGCCACAATCGGGTGGGTGGACTTCTCGAGACCCAGTACTTC. Encoded protein: CASSHNRVGGLLETQYF.

The genes are TRBV5-1 and TRBJ2-2, with TRBD2 as a possible D gene (5 bases). The CDR3 has 14 amino acids. V was clipped by 4 bases and J by 8 bases, with 15 bases between them. Germline V gene sequence: CDR1 SGHRS, CDR2 YFSETQ. The CDR3 bases are TGCGCCAGCAGCCCGAGGACTCTGAAGGGGGAGCTGTTTTTT. This encodes CASSPRTLKGELFF.

This clone was seen only once. The chain uses TRBV5-1 and TRBJ1-5; D is possibly TRBD1 (6 bases). The germline CDR1 and CDR2 sequences are SGHRS and YFSETQ. This CDR3 has 14 amino acids. The V end lost 0 bases, the J end lost 5 bases, and 9 bases lay between the germline ends. CDR3 region: CASSLEGGDQPQHF. CDR3 coding DNA: TGCGCCAGCAGCTTGGAGGGGGGGGATCAGCCCCAGCATTTT.

The chain is built from TRBV6-2 or TRBV6-3 and TRBJ2-7, with unresolved D. V lost 3 bases and J 0 bases, leaving 9 bases between the germline ends. The CDR3 length is 14 residues. Germline V gene sequence: CDR1 MNHEY, CDR2 SVGEGT. CDR3 in DNA: TGTGCCAGCAGTTATCTTGGCTTCTCCTACGAGCAGTACTTC. It specifies CASSYLGFSYEQYF.

The sample holds one count of this clone. The chain combines TRBV27 with TRBJ2-2; D might be TRBD1 (6 bases). The V end lost 8 bases, the J end lost 4 bases, and 17 bases lay between the germline ends. Germline CDR1 MNHEY, CDR2 SMNVEV (reference sequence). The CDR3 length is 15 residues. Here the CDR3 reads CASHPTGQVTGELFF. In nucleotides, the CDR3 is TGTGCCAGCCATCCAACAGGGCAGGTCACCGGGGAGCTGTTTTTT.

The J gene is TRBJ1-2, the V gene TRBV19; D perhaps matches TRBD1 (6 bases). The CDR3 is 13 residues long. Germline CDR1 is LNHDA and CDR2 is SQIVND (reference sequence). Trimming removed 5 bases at V and 8 bases at J, with 15 bases between. The CDR3 region has the DNA TGTGCCAGTAGTCTCCGGGACATGAAAGGCTACACCTTC. Translating it yields CASSLRDMKGYTF.

The V and J genes are TRBV28 and TRBJ1-6; 11 bases are shared with TRBD1. The V gene end was trimmed by 6 bases and the J gene end by 5 bases; junction bases not matched to a gene: 12. This CDR3 spans 18 amino acids. Germline lookup yields CDR1 MDHEN and CDR2 SYDVKM. Here the CDR3 DNA reads TGTGCCAGCAGCCCCCCCCATCCGGGACAGGGGGATAATTCACCCCTCCACTTT. Translating gives CASSPPHPGQGDNSPLHF. The variable domain in full, with the rest retrieved from reference TRBV28 and TRBJ1-6, is DVKVTQSSRYLVKRTGEKVFLECVQDMDHENMFWYRQDPGLGLRLIYFSYDVKMKEKGDIPEGYSVSREKKERFSLILESASTNQTSMYLCASSPPHPGQGDNSPLHFGNGTRLTVT.

The CDR3 DNA follows: TGTGCCAGCAGCGACAGGGGCCTAGAGACCCAGTACTTC. Encoded protein: CASSDRGLETQYF. The V and J genes are TRBV14 and TRBJ2-5; 8 nucleotides align to TRBD1. J was trimmed by 4 bases and V by 5 bases; bases with no gene match: 3. Germline-derived CDR1 and CDR2 are SGHDN and FVKESK. This CDR3 region has 13 residues.

This chain uses TRBV30 with TRBJ1-2; D remains ambiguous. The CDR3 runs 11 residues. V lost 3 bases to trimming and J lost 7 bases, with 9 bases between them. Germline assignment: CDR1 GTSNPN and CDR2 SVGIG (reference sequence). The CDR3 region has the DNA TGTGCCTGGAGCCCGTCCAGTGGCTACACCTTC. Its protein is CAWSPSSGYTF.

The rearrangement uses TRBV11-1 and TRBJ2-2; 7 bases line up with TRBD1. Germline lookup yields CDR1 SGHAT and CDR2 FQDESV (reference sequence). The V and J ends lost 1 base and 15 bases, in that order; junction bases with no gene match: 11. The CDR3 has 14 residues. The CDR3 sequence is CASSLDSRTGGMFF. The CDR3, as DNA: TGTGCCAGCAGCTTAGACTCAAGGACAGGCGGAATGTTTTTT.

The chain employs TRBV6-5 and TRBJ1-6; 10 positions agree with TRBD1. Trimming took 0 bases from V and 9 from J; bases not matched to a gene: 2. The CDR3 runs 15 residues. Germline values: CDR1 MNHEY, CDR2 SVGAGI. The DNA of the CDR3 is TGTGCCAGCAGTTACTCGCGGACAGGGGGTTCACCCCTCCACTTT. Amino acids: CASSYSRTGGSPLHF.

The chain combines TRBV5-1 with TRBJ1-4, with D tentatively TRBD1 (5 bases). CDR3 size: 14 residues. Trimming left V 3 bases short and J 7 bases short, with 13 bases between. Germline V gene lookup returns CDR1 SGHRS and CDR2 YFSETQ. This CDR3 is CASSSSGNTEKLFF. The CDR3 DNA sequence: TGCGCCAGCAGCTCCTCAGGGAACACTGAAAAACTGTTTTTT.

This rearrangement joins TRBV29-1 to TRBJ2-2, with a weak D call TRBD2 (6 bases). V was trimmed by 5 bases and J by 2 bases, leaving 12 bases between them. Per germline, CDR1 SQVTM and CDR2 ANQGSEA. The length of the CDR3 is 14 residues. In nucleotides, the CDR3 is TGCAGCGTTCTCGCGGGGATTAACACCGGGGAGCTGTTTTTT. As protein: CSVLAGINTGELFF.

The chain employs TRBV7-2 and TRBJ2-2; D is unclear. V lost 3 bases to trimming and J lost 4 bases, with 9 bases between them. The CDR3 is made up of 14 amino acids. CDR1 and CDR2 (germline): SGHTA, FQGNSA. CDR3 nucleotide sequence: TGTGCCAGCAGCTTCGAGAGAGGCACCGGGGAGCTGTTTTTT. This gives the protein CASSFERGTGELFF.

The V gene is TRBV20-1, the J gene TRBJ2-5; 12 nucleotides match TRBD2. This CDR3 has 14 residues. V dropped 3 bases and J dropped 6; count of bases not matched to a gene: 5. Germline V gives CDR1 DFQATT, CDR2 SNEGSKA (reference sequence). The DNA of the CDR3 is TGCAGTGCTAGTAGGCTAGCGGGGGGGCAGACCCAGTACTTC. It encodes CSASRLAGGQTQYF.

The rearrangement uses TRBV3-1 (or the pseudogene TRBV3-2) and TRBJ2-3; no definite D call. The germline V gene encodes CDR1 LGHDT and CDR2 YNNKEL (reference sequence). The CDR3 sequence is 11 residues long. V lost 1 base to trimming and J lost 6 bases, with 2 bases between them. The CDR3 here is CASSQADTQYF. CDR3 DNA: TGTGCCAGCAGCCAAGCGGATACGCAGTATTTT.

This chain links TRBV5-4 with TRBJ2-1; TRBD1 is a possible D gene (6 bases). Germline V lookup: CDR1 SGHNT, CDR2 YYREEE (reference sequence). The CDR3 runs 16 residues. Trimming pared 4 bases from V and 8 bases from J, leaving 22 bases between. As DNA, the CDR3 is TGTGCCAGCAGCCGAACAGGGTCCATAATAGGCGATGAGCAGTTCTTC. This translates into CASSRTGSIIGDEQFF.

The chain carries TRBV6-5 and TRBJ2-7; TRBD2 matches 11 bases. V dropped 6 bases and J dropped 1; count of bases not matched to a gene: 5. The CDR3 has 15 residues. Per germline, CDR1 MNHEY and CDR2 SVGAGI. CDR3 in amino acids: CASRSGTSGSYEQYF. Written as DNA, the CDR3 is TGTGCCAGCAGGTCAGGGACTAGCGGATCCTACGAGCAGTACTTC.

V and J are TRBV28 and TRBJ1-5, with D hard to call. CDR1 is MDHEN and CDR2 is SYDVKM in the germline V gene. The CDR3 length is 13 residues. The V gene lost 2 bases and the J gene lost 5 bases, with 7 bases spanning the gap. In DNA form, the CDR3 reads TGTGCCAGCAGTTTAAGCCGATATCAGCCCCAGCATTTT. Protein sequence: CASSLSRYQPQHF.